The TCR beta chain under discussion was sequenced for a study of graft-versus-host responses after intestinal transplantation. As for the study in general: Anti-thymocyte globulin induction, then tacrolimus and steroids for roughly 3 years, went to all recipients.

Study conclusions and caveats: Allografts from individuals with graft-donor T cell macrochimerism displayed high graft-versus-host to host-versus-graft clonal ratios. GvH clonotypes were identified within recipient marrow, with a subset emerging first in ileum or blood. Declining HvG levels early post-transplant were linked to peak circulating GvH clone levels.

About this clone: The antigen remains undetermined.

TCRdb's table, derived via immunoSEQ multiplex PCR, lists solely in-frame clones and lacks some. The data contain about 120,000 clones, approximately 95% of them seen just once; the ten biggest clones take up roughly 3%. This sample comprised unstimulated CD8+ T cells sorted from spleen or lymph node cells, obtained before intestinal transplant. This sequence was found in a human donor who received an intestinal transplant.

The CDR3 bases are TGTGCCAGCAGCTTAGCGGTTGAGGGAGGAGTTCATGGCTACACCTTC. Translated: CASSLAVEGGVHGYTF. This sequence joins TRBV7-9 and TRBJ1-2; no firm D call. V was cut by 0 bases and J by 6 bases, with 17 bases left in between. There are 16 residues in the CDR3. CDR1 SEHNR and CDR2 FQNEAQ come from the germline V gene (reference sequence).